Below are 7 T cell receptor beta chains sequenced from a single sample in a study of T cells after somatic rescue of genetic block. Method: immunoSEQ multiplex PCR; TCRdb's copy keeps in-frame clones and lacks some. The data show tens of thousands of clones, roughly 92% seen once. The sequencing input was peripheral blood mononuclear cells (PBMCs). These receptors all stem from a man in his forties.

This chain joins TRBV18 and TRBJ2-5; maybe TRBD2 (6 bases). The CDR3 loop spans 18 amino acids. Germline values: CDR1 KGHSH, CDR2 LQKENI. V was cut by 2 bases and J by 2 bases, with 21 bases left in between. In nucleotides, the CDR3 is TGTGCCAGCTCACCAAGAGGCCTAGCGCTGAGTGAACAAGAGACCCAGTACTTC. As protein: CASSPRGLALSEQETQYF.

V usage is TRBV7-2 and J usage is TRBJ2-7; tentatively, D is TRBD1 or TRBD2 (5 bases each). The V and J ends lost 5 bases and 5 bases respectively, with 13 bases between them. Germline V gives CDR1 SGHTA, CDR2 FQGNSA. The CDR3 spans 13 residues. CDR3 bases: TGTGCCAGCAGCCTGGGACCCAGCGACGAGCAGTACTTC. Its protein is CASSLGPSDEQYF.

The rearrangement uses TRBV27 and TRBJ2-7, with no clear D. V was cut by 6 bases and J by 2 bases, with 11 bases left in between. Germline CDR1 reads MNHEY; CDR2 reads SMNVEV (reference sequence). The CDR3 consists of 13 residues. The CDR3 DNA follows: TGTGCCAGCAGCCCGGCCGCACCCTACGAGCAGTACTTC. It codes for CASSPAAPYEQYF.

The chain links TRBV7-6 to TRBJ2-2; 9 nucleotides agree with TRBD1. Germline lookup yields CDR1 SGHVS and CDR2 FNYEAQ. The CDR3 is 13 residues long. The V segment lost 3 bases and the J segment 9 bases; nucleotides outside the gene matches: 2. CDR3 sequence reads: CASSFGTGRELFF. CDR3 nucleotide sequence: TGTGCCAGCAGCTTCGGGACAGGGAGGGAGCTGTTTTTT.

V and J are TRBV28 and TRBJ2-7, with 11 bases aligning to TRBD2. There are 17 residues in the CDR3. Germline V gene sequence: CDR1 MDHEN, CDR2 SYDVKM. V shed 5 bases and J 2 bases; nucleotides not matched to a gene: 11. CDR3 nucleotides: TGTGCCAGCAGTAGCTACCTTATAGCGGGAGGGACCTACGAGCAGTACTTC. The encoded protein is CASSSYLIAGGTYEQYF.

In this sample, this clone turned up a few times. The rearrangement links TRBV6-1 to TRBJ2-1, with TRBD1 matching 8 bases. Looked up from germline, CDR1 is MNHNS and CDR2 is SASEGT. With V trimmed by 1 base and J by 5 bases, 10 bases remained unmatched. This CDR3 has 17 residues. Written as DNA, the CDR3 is TGTGCCAGCAGTGAAGGCCCCCCCAGGGGGCCAAACAATGAGCAGTTCTTC. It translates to CASSEGPPRGPNNEQFF.

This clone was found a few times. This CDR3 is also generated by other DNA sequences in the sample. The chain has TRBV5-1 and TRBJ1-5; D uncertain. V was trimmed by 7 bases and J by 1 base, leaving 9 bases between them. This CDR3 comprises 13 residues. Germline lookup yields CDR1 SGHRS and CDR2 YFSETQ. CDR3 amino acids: CASSYGSNQPQHF. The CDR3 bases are TGCGCCAGCTCATACGGGAGCAATCAGCCCCAGCATTTT.